The clone carrying this TCR beta chain was observed a single time. Distinct nucleotide sequences in the sample also encode this CDR3. The sample originates from a study of T cell responses to AZD1222 COVID-19 vaccine. The CDR3 has 13 amino acids. Between the trimmed V and J ends, which lost 0 bases and 1 base, there was a span of 3 bases. Looked up from germline, CDR1 is SGHAT and CDR2 is FQNNGV. Sequenced by immunoSEQ multiplex PCR; TCRdb stores in-frame clones only, minus some. Of about 140,000 clones listed, roughly 89% were seen once; the top ten hold approximately 1.5%. The rearrangement links TRBV11-2 to TRBJ1-1; D gene uncertain. The sequenced sample was peripheral blood, obtained on day 0 of AZD1222 vaccination. The receptor comes from an adult in good health. CDR3 region: CASSLDRNTEAFF. CDR3 bases: TGTGCCAGCAGCTTAGATCGGAACACTGAAGCTTTCTTT. The variable domain in full, completed from reference TRBV11-2 and TRBJ1-1, reads EAGVAQSPRYKIIEKRQSVAFWCNPISGHATLYWYQQILGQGPKLLIQFQNNGVVDDSQLPKDRFSAERLKGVDSTLKIQPAKLEDSAVYLCASSLDRNTEAFFGQGTRLTVV.